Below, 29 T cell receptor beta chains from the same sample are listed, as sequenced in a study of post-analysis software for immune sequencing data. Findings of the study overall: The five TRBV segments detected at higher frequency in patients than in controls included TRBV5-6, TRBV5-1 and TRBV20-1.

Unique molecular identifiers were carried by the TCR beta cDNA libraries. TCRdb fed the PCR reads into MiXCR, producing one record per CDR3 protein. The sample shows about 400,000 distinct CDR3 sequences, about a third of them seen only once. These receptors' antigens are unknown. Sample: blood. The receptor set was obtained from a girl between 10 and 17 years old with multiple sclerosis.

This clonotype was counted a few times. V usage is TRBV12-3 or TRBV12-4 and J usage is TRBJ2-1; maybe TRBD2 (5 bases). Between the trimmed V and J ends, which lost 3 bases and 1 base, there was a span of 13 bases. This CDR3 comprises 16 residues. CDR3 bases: TGTGCCAGCAGTTTCTCCAATACGGGGTCCTACAATGAGCAGTTCTTC. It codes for CASSFSNTGSYNEQFF.

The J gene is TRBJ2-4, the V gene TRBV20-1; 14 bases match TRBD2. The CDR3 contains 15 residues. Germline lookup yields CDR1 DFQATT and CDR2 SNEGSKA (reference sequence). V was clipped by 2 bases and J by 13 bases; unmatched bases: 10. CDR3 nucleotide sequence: TGCAGTGCTAGAACTAAGACTAGCGGGGGGGTCACCCAGTACTTC. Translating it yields CSARTKTSGGVTQYF.

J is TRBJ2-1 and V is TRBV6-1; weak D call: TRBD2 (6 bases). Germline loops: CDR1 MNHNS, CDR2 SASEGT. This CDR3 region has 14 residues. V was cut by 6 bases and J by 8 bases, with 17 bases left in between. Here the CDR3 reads CASSPRREVHEQFF. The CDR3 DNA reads TGTGCCAGCAGCCCCCGCAGGGAGGTCCATGAGCAGTTCTTC.

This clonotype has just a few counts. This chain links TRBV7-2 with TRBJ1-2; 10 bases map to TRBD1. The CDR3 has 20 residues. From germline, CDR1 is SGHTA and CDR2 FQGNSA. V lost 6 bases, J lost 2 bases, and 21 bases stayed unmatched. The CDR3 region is CASRLPGQGKTFLSNYGYTF. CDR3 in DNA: TGTGCCAGCAGACTCCCGGGACAGGGGAAAACTTTCCTATCGAACTATGGCTACACCTTC. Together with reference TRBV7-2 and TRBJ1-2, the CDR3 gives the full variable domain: GAGVSQSPSNKVTEKGKDVELRCDPISGHTALYWYRQSLGQGLEFLIYFQGNSAPDKSGLPSDRFSAERTGGSVSTLTIQRTQQEDSAVYLCASRLPGQGKTFLSNYGYTFGSGTRLTVV.

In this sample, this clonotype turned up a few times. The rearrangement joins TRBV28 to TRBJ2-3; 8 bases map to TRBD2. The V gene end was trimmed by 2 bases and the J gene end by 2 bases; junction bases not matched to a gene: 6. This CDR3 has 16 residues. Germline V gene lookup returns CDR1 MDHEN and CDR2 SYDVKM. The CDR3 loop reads CASSLSSGGITDTQYF. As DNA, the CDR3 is TGTGCCAGCAGTTTAAGCAGCGGGGGAATCACAGATACGCAGTATTTT.

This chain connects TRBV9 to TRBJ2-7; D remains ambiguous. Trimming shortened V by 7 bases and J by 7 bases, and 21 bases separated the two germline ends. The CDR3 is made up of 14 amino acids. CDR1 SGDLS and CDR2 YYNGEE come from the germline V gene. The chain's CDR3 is CASGHPGDSEEQYF. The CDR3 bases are TGTGCCAGCGGCCACCCAGGCGATTCTGAGGAGCAGTACTTC.

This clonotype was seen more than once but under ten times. The CDR3 region has the DNA TGTGCCACCAGCAGATCGTCTGGGTACAATGAGCAGTTCTTC. Its protein product is CATSRSSGYNEQFF. The rearrangement links TRBV15 to TRBJ2-1; no clear D gene. The CDR3 has 14 residues. Per germline, CDR1 LNHNV and CDR2 YYDKDF (reference sequence). V lost 2 bases and J lost 4, with 9 bases in between.

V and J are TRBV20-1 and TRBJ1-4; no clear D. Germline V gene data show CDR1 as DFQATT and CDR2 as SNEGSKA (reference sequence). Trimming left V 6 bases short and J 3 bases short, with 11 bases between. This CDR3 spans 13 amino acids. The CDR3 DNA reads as TGCAGTGCCCGAGTCAGTTCTAATGAAAAACTGTTTTTT. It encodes CSARVSSNEKLFF.

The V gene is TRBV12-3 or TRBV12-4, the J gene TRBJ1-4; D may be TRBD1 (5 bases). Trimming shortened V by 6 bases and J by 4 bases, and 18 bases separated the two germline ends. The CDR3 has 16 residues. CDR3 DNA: TGTGCCAGCAGATCCTCCTGGGACGGTTTTAATGAAAAACTGTTTTTT. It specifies CASRSSWDGFNEKLFF.

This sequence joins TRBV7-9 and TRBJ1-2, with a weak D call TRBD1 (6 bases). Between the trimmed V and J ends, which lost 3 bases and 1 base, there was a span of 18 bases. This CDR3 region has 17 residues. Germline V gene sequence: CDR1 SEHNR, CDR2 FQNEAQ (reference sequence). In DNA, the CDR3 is TGTGCCAGCAGCTTTCCGGGACAAGTAAAAATTAACTATGGCTACACCTTC. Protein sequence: CASSFPGQVKINYGYTF.

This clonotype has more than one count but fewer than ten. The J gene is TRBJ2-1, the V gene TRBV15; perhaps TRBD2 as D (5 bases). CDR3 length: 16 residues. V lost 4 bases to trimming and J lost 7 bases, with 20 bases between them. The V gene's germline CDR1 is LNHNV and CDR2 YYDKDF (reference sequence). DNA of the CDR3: TGTGCCACCAGCAAAGGCCCGGCGGGTTCGTGGAATGAGCAGTTCTTC. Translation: CATSKGPAGSWNEQFF.

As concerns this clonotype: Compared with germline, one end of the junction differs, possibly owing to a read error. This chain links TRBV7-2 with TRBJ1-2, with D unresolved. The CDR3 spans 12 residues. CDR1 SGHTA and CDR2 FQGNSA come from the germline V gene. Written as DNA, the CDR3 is TGTGCCAGCAGCGAGATTAACTATGACTACACCTTC. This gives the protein CASSEINYDYTF.

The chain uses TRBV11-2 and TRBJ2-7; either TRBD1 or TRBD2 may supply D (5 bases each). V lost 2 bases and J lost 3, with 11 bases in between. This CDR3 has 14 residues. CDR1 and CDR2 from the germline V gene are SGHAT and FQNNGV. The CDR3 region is CASSLTQGDYEQYF. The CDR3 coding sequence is TGTGCCAGCAGCTTAACCCAGGGAGACTACGAGCAGTACTTC.

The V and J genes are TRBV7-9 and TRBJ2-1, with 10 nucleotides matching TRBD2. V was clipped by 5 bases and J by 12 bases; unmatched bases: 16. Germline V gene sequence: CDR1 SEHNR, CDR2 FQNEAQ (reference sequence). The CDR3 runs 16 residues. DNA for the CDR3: TGTGCCAGCAGCCTTTCGGCTAGCGGGGGCCGGAGAGGGCAGTTCTTC. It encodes CASSLSASGGRRGQFF. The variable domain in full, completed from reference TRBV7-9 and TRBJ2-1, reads DTGVSQNPRHKITKRGQNVTFRCDPISEHNRLYWYRQTLGQGPEFLTYFQNEAQLEKSRLLSDRFSAERPKGSFSTLEIQRTEQGDSAMYLCASSLSASGGRRGQFFGPGTRLTVL.

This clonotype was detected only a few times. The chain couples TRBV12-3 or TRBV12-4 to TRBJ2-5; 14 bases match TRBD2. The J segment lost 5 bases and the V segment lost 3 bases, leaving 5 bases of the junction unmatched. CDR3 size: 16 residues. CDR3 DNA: TGTGCCAGCAGTTTGGGACTAGCGGGGGAGGTGGAGACCCAGTACTTC. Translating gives CASSLGLAGEVETQYF.

The CDR3 is CASSYQGVKYNEQFF. The DNA for the CDR3 is TGTGCCAGCAGCTACCAAGGGGTCAAGTACAATGAGCAGTTCTTC. The chain is built from TRBV2 and TRBJ2-1; tentatively, D is TRBD1 (5 bases). Germline lookup yields CDR1 SNHLY and CDR2 FYNNEI. V was pared by 6 bases and J by 4 bases, with 16 bases between. The CDR3 has 15 amino acids.

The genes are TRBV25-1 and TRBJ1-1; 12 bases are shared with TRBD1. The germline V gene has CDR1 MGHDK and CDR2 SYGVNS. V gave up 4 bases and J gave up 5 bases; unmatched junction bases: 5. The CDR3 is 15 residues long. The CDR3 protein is CASSGDRGLSTEAFF. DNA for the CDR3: TGTGCCAGCAGTGGGGACAGGGGGCTAAGTACTGAAGCTTTCTTT. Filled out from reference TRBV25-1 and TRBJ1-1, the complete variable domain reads EADIYQTPRYLVIGTGKKITLECSQTMGHDKMYWYQQDPGMELHLIHYSYGVNSTEKGDLSSESTVSRIRTEHFPLTLESARPSHTSQYLCASSGDRGLSTEAFFGQGTRLTVV.

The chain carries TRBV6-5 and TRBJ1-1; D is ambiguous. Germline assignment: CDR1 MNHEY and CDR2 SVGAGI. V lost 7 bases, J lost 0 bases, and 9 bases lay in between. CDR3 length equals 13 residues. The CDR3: CASKGRMNTEAFF. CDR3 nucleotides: TGTGCCAGCAAAGGACGGATGAACACTGAAGCTTTCTTT.

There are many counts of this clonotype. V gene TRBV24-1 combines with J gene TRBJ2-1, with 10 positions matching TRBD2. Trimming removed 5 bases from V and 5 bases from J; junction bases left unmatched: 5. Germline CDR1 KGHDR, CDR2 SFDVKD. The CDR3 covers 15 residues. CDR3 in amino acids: CATSGSGGAHNEQFF. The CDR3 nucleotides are TGTGCCACCAGTGGAAGCGGGGGGGCCCACAATGAGCAGTTCTTC.

CDR3 in amino acids: CASSPTQVLSSYEQYF. CDR3 nucleotides: TGTGCCAGCAGCCCCACCCAGGTTCTGAGCTCCTACGAGCAGTACTTC. J is TRBJ2-7 and V is TRBV7-2; unclear D gene. V lost 5 bases, J lost 0 bases, and 17 bases lay in between. This CDR3 is built from 16 residues. From germline, CDR1 is SGHTA and CDR2 FQGNSA.

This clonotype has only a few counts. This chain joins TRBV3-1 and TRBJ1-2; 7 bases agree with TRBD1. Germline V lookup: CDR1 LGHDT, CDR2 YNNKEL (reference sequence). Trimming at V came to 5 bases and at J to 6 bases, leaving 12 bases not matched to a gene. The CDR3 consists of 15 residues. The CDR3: CASSEHGTDVNGYTF. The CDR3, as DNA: TGTGCCAGCAGCGAGCATGGGACAGACGTTAATGGCTACACCTTC.

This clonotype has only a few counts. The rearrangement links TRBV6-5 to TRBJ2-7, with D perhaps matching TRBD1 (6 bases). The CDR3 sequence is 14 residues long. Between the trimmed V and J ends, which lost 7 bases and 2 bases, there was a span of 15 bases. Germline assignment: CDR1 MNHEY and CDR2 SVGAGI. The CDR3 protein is CASKTGTITYEQYF. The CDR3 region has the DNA TGTGCCAGCAAAACAGGGACCATCACCTACGAGCAGTACTTC.

CDR3 sequence: CASSRTGTGYNEQFF. The CDR3, as DNA: TGTGCCAGCAGCAGGACCGGGACAGGGTACAATGAGCAGTTCTTC. The chain uses TRBV5-6 and TRBJ2-1; 9 nucleotides agree with TRBD1. V gave up 4 bases and J gave up 4 bases; unmatched junction bases: 6. CDR1 is SGHDT, CDR2 YYEEEE, per germline. The CDR3 length is 15 residues. Full variable domain (outside the CDR3, taken from reference TRBV5-6 and TRBJ2-1): DAGVTQSPTHLIKTRGQQVTLRCSPKSGHDTVSWYQQALGQGPQFIFQYYEEEERQRGNFPDRFSGHQFPNYSSELNVNALLLGDSALYLCASSRTGTGYNEQFFGPGTRLTVL.

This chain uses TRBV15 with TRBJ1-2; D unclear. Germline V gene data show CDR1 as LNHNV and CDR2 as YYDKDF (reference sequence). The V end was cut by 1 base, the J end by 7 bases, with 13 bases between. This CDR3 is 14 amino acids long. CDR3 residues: CATSRGPIMSGYTF. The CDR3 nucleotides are TGTGCCACCAGCAGAGGCCCGATAATGAGTGGCTACACCTTC. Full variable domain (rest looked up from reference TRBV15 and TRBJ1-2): DAMVIQNPRYQVTQFGKPVTLSCSQTLNHNVMYWYQQKSSQAPKLLFHYYDKDFNNEADTPDNFQSRRPNTSFCFLDIRSPGLGDTAMYLCATSRGPIMSGYTFGSGTRLTVV.

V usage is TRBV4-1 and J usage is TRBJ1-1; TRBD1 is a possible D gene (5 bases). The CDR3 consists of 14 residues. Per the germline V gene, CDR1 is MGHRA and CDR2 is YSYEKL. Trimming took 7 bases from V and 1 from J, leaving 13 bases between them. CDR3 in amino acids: CASTGPLRNTEAFF. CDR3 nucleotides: TGCGCCAGCACAGGGCCCTTGAGGAACACTGAAGCTTTCTTT.

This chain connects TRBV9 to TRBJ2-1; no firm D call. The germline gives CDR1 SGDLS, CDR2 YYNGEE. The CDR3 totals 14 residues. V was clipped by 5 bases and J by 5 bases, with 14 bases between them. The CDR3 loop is CASSRPFRDNEQFF. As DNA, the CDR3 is TGTGCCAGCAGTCGGCCATTCCGGGACAATGAGCAGTTCTTC.

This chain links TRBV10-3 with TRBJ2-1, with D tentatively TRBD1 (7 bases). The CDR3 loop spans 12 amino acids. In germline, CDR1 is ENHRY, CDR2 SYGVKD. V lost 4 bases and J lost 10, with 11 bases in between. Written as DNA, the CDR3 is TGTGCCATCAGTGTGCAGGGGGGCGAGCAGTTCTTC. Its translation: CAISVQGGEQFF.

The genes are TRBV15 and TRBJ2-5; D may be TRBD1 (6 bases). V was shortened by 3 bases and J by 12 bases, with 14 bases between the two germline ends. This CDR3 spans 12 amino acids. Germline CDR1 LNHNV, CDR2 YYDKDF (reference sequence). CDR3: CATSSYGQGKYF. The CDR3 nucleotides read TGTGCCACCAGCAGTTATGGCCAGGGGAAGTACTTC.

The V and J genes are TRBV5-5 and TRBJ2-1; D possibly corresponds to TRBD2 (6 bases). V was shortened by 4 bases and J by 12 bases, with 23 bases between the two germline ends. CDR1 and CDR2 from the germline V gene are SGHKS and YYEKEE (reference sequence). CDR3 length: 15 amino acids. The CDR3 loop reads CASSQSRTPSGVQFF. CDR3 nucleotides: TGTGCCAGCAGCCAATCAAGGACCCCATCGGGAGTGCAGTTCTTC.